This T cell receptor beta chain was sequenced in a study of follicular helper T cells after annual influenza vaccination. Study observations and caveats: Only about 9.5-22% of analyzed cells yielded productive TCRB sequences. Most later recoveries of Day 7 ICOS+CD38+ clones were ICOS-CD38- cTfh.

Germline values: CDR1 SGHKS, CDR2 YYEKEE (reference sequence). The CDR3 has 15 residues. V shed 6 bases and J shed 7 bases, with 19 bases lying between them. Profiled with immunoSEQ multiplex PCR; TCRdb holds only in-frame clones, not every one. The sample carries about 11,000 clones, roughly 85% recorded once. No donor had influenza vaccine in the prior 6 months; all lived in the community. Regarding this clone: The antigen remains unidentified.

The sequencing used CXCR5- memory CD4+ T cells sorted from blood, collected 6 weeks after influenza vaccination. This TCR derives from an adult who received the influenza vaccine. The gene calls are TRBV5-5 and TRBJ1-4; maybe TRBD1 (5 bases). The CDR3 nucleotides read TGTGCCAGCACCGTGTTGGGGCATACGGCTGAAAAACTGTTTTTT. Translating it yields CASTVLGHTAEKLFF.